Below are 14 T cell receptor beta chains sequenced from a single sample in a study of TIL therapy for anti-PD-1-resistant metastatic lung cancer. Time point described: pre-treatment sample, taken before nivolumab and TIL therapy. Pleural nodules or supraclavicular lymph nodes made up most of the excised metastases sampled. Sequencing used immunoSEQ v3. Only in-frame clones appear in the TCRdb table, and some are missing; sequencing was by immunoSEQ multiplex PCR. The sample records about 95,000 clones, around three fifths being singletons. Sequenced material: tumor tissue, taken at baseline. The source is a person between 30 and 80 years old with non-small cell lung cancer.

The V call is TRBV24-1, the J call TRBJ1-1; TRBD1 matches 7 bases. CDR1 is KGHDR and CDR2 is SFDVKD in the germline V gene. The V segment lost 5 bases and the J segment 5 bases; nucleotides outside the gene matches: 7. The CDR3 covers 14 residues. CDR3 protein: CATSGAGGMTEAFF. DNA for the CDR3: TGTGCCACCAGTGGGGCAGGGGGGATGACTGAAGCTTTCTTT.

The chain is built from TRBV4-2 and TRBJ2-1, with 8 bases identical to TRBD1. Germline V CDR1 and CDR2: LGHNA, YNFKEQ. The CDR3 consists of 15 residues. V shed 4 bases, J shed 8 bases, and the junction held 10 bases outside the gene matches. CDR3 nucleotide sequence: TGTGCCAGCAGCCCCGATCGGACAGGGTTCGATGAGCAGTTCTTC. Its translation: CASSPDRTGFDEQFF.

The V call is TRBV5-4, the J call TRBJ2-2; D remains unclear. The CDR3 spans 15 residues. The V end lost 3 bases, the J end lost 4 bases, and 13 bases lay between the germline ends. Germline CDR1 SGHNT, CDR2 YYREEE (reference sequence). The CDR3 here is CASSSPNRLTGELFF. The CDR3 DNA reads TGTGCCAGCAGCTCCCCGAATCGGCTCACCGGGGAGCTGTTTTTT. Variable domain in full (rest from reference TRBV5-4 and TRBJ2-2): ETGVTQSPTHLIKTRGQQVTLRCSSQSGHNTVSWYQQALGQGPQFIFQYYREEENGRGNFPPRFSGLQFPNYSSELNVNALELDDSALYLCASSSPNRLTGELFFGEGSRLTVL.

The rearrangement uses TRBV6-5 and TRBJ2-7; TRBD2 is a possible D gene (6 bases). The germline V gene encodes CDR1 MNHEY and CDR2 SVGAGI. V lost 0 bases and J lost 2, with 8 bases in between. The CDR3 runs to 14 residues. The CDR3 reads CASSYSGGTYEQYF. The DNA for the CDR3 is TGTGCCAGCAGTTACTCCGGGGGAACCTACGAGCAGTACTTC.

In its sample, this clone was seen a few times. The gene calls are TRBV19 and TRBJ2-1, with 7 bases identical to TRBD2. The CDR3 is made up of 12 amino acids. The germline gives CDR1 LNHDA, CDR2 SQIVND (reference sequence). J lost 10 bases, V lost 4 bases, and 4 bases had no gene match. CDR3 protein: CASSKWGGEQFF. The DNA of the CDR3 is TGTGCCAGTAGTAAGTGGGGGGGAGAGCAGTTCTTC. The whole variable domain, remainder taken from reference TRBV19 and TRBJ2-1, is DGGITQSPKYLFRKEGQNVTLSCEQNLNHDAMYWYRQDPGQGLRLIYYSQIVNDFQKGDIAEGYSVSREKKESFPLTVTSAQKNPTAFYLCASSKWGGEQFFGPGTRLTVL.

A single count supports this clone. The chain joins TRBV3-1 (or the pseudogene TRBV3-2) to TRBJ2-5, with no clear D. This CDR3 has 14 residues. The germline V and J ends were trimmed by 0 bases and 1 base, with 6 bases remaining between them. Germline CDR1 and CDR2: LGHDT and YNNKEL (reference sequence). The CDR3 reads CASSQDSFQETQYF. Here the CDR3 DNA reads TGTGCCAGCAGCCAAGACAGCTTCCAAGAGACCCAGTACTTC.

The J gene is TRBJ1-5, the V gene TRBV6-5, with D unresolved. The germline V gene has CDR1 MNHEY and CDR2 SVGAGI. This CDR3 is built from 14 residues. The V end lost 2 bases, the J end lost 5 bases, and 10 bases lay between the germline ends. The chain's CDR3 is CASSYRAADQPQHF. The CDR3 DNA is TGTGCCAGCAGTTACCGGGCAGCAGATCAGCCCCAGCATTTT.

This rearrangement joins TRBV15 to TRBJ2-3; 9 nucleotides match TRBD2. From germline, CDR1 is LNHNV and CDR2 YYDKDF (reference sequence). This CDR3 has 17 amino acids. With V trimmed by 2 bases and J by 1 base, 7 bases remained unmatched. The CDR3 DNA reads TGTGCCACCAGCAGACCTGGACTAGCGCGGGGCACAGATACGCAGTATTTT. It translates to CATSRPGLARGTDTQYF. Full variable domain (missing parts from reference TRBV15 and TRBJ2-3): DAMVIQNPRYQVTQFGKPVTLSCSQTLNHNVMYWYQQKSSQAPKLLFHYYDKDFNNEADTPDNFQSRRPNTSFCFLDIRSPGLGDTAMYLCATSRPGLARGTDTQYFGPGTRLTVL.

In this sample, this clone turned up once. CDR3 DNA: TGTGCCAGCGTTAATGGGGGCCTAGGGTTGGGAGAAGAGACCCAGTACTTC. It translates to CASVNGGLGLGEETQYF. The rearrangement joins TRBV7-8 to TRBJ2-5; a possible D gene is TRBD1 (6 bases). V lost 8 bases and J 3 bases, leaving 25 bases between the germline ends. Germline-derived CDR1 and CDR2 are SGHVS and FQNEAQ. This CDR3 is 17 amino acids long.

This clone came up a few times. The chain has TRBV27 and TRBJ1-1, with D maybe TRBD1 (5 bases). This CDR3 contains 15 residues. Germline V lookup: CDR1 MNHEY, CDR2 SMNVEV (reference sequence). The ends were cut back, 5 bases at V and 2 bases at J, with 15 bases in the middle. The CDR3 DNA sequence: TGTGCCAGCAGTGGCGAGGGACGGATTAACACTGAAGCTTTCTTT. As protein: CASSGEGRINTEAFF.

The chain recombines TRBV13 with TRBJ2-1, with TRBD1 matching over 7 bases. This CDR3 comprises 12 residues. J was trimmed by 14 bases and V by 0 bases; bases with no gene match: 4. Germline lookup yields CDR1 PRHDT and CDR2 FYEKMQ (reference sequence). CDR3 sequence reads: CASSLGRDREFF. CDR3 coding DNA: TGTGCCAGCAGCTTAGGCCGTGACAGGGAGTTCTTC.

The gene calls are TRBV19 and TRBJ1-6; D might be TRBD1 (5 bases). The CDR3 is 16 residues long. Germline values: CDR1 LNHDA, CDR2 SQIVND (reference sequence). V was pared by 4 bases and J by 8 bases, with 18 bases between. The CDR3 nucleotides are TGTGCCAGTAGTAATCGCCTCAGGGAGAGGGATTCACCCCTCCACTTT. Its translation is CASSNRLRERDSPLHF.

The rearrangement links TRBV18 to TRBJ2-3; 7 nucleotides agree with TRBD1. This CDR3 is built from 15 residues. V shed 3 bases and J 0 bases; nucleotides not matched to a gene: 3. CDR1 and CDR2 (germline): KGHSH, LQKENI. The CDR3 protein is CASSPGTASTDTQYF. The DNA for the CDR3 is TGTGCCAGCTCACCGGGGACAGCTAGCACAGATACGCAGTATTTT. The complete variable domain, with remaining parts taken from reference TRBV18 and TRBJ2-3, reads NAGVMQNPRHLVRRRGQEARLRCSPMKGHSHVYWYRQLPEEGLKFMVYLQKENIIDESGMPKERFSAEFPKEGPSILRIQQVVRGDSAAYFCASSPGTASTDTQYFGPGTRLTVL.

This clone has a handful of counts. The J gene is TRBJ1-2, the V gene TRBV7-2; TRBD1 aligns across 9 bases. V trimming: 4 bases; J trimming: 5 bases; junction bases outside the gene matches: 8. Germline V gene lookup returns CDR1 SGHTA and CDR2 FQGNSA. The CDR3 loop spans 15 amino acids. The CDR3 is CASSYGQGWIYGYTF. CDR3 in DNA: TGTGCCAGCAGCTACGGACAGGGGTGGATTTATGGCTACACCTTC. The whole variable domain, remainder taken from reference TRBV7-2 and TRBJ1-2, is GAGVSQSPSNKVTEKGKDVELRCDPISGHTALYWYRQSLGQGLEFLIYFQGNSAPDKSGLPSDRFSAERTGGSVSTLTIQRTQQEDSAVYLCASSYGQGWIYGYTFGSGTRLTVV.